These 16 T cell receptor beta chains were sequenced from one sample in a study of T cell responses to AZD1222 COVID-19 vaccine. Some clones are missing from TCRdb's copy, which holds only in-frame ones; the method was immunoSEQ multiplex PCR. This sample carries around 150,000 clones, about 91% of them seen once, and the ten largest clones take roughly 3.6%. The sequencing used peripheral blood, collected 28 days after the second AZD1222 dose. The receptors here all came from an adult who received the AZD1222 COVID-19 vaccine.

The chain couples TRBV2 to TRBJ1-6; TRBD1 might be the D (6 bases). Germline loops: CDR1 SNHLY, CDR2 FYNNEI. The V end lost 1 base, the J end lost 10 bases, and 14 bases lay between the germline ends. The CDR3 spans 15 residues. CDR3 loop: CASSEGPGVVSPLHF. The CDR3 DNA reads TGTGCCAGCAGTGAAGGTCCAGGGGTGGTCTCACCCCTCCACTTT.

J is TRBJ2-3 and V is TRBV2; 15 bases are shared with TRBD2. The CDR3 is 17 amino acids. CDR1 is SNHLY and CDR2 is FYNNEI in the germline V gene. V lost 8 bases and J lost 3; bases outside the gene matches: 9. As DNA, the CDR3 is TGTGCCAGCGGGAGGGGGACTAGCGGGAGGATAACAGATACGCAGTATTTT. Translating it yields CASGRGTSGRITDTQYF.

The chain couples TRBV7-9 to TRBJ2-1; D perhaps matches TRBD2 (6 bases). The germline V gene has CDR1 SEHNR and CDR2 FQNEAQ (reference sequence). The CDR3 runs to 19 residues. V was trimmed by 3 bases and J by 0 bases, leaving 21 bases between them. CDR3 sequence (DNA): TGTGCCAGCAGCTTCGGACGATCTCTAGCGTCGGGCTCCTACAATGAGCAGTTCTTC. It codes for CASSFGRSLASGSYNEQFF.

The genes are TRBV19 and TRBJ1-5; 8 bases match TRBD1. The V gene's germline CDR1 is LNHDA and CDR2 SQIVND (reference sequence). V was clipped by 5 bases and J by 7 bases; unmatched bases: 4. The CDR3 covers 13 residues. CDR3 sequence reads: CASSRDRSQPQHF. CDR3 nucleotides: TGTGCCAGTAGTCGGGACAGGTCCCAGCCCCAGCATTTT.

The chain recombines TRBV28 with TRBJ2-6; 7 bases map to TRBD1. From germline, CDR1 is MDHEN and CDR2 SYDVKM. The CDR3 loop spans 16 amino acids. The junction had 4 bases not matched to a gene; V was cut back by 3 bases and J by 2 bases. The CDR3 sequence: CASSLTGLAGANVLTF. CDR3 DNA sequence: TGTGCCAGCAGTTTGACAGGGCTCGCTGGGGCCAACGTCCTGACTTTC.

V and J are TRBV4-3 and TRBJ2-1; TRBD1 is a possible D gene (6 bases). This CDR3 has 15 residues. CDR1 LGHNA and CDR2 YSLEER come from the germline V gene. Deletions cut 0 bases from V and 9 bases from J, with 15 bases between. The CDR3 DNA follows: TGCGCCAGCAGCCAAGATCGGACAGACAGGTTTGAGCAGTTCTTC. This codes for CASSQDRTDRFEQFF.

The rearrangement uses TRBV27 and TRBJ1-5; perhaps TRBD1 as D (6 bases). Trimming left V 5 bases short and J 2 bases short, with 13 bases between. The CDR3 is made up of 15 amino acids. The germline gives CDR1 MNHEY, CDR2 SMNVEV (reference sequence). The CDR3, as DNA: TGTGCCAGCAGTAAACAGGGTATGGGCAATCAGCCCCAGCATTTT. Protein product: CASSKQGMGNQPQHF.

The chain is built from TRBV2 and TRBJ1-2, with D maybe TRBD1 (5 bases). Germline lookup yields CDR1 SNHLY and CDR2 FYNNEI. The CDR3 is made up of 14 amino acids. V lost 6 bases and J 8 bases, leaving 19 bases between the germline ends. CDR3 region: CASRQDTEMRGYTF. The CDR3 DNA reads as TGTGCCAGCAGGCAGGACACCGAAATGAGGGGCTACACCTTC. The whole variable domain, filled in from reference TRBV2 and TRBJ1-2, reads EPEVTQTPSHQVTQMGQEVILRCVPISNHLYFYWYRQILGQKVEFLVSFYNNEISEKSEIFDDQFSVERPDGSNFTLKIRSTKLEDSAMYFCASRQDTEMRGYTFGSGTRLTVV.

V and J are TRBV28 and TRBJ2-7; 7 nucleotides align to TRBD2. The CDR3 loop spans 16 amino acids. The J segment lost 1 base and the V segment lost 2 bases, leaving 8 bases of the junction unmatched. The germline V gene has CDR1 MDHEN and CDR2 SYDVKM. CDR3 in DNA: TGTGCCAGCAGTTTACCTAGCGGAGGCTTTTCCTACGAGCAGTACTTC. Amino acid sequence: CASSLPSGGFSYEQYF.

V gene TRBV7-2 combines with J gene TRBJ2-3; no clear D gene. The V gene lost 6 bases and the J gene lost 0 bases, with 13 bases spanning the gap. Per the germline V gene, CDR1 is SGHTA and CDR2 is FQGNSA. The CDR3 extends over 15 amino acids. The CDR3 sequence is CASRQYVLSTDTQYF. The CDR3 bases are TGTGCCAGCAGGCAATACGTTTTAAGCACAGATACGCAGTATTTT. Combining the CDR3 with reference TRBV7-2 and TRBJ2-3 gives the whole variable domain GAGVSQSPSNKVTEKGKDVELRCDPISGHTALYWYRQSLGQGLEFLIYFQGNSAPDKSGLPSDRFSAERTGGSVSTLTIQRTQQEDSAVYLCASRQYVLSTDTQYFGPGTRLTVL.

The chain joins TRBV6-5 to TRBJ1-2, with unresolved D. This CDR3 has 13 residues. Per germline, CDR1 MNHEY and CDR2 SVGAGI. V lost 8 bases and J lost 10, with 20 bases in between. CDR3 protein: CASAPPLAGDYTF. In DNA form, the CDR3 reads TGTGCCAGCGCCCCACCTCTGGCTGGGGACTACACCTTC.

This chain links TRBV23-1 with TRBJ1-3; D gene uncertain. TRBV23-1 is an ORF for which the function is uncertain. V was pared by 4 bases and J by 0 bases, with 16 bases between. This CDR3 has 17 residues. The CDR3 reads CASSLRRPRLSGNTIYF. The CDR3 coding sequence is TGCGCCAGCAGTCTTCGGAGACCTAGACTCTCTGGAAACACCATATATTTT.

To note about this clone: One end of the junction does not line up with germline, which may come from a read error. The chain recombines TRBV6-1 with TRBJ1-4; D perhaps matches TRBD1 (6 bases). The CDR3 is 14 amino acids. Germline-derived CDR1 and CDR2 are MNHNS and SASEGT. CDR3: CASSEGGGRKKLFF. In nucleotides, the CDR3 is TGTGCCAGCAGCGAAGGGGGGGGACGTAAAAAACTGTTTTTT.

The chain links TRBV27 to TRBJ2-7; tentatively, D is TRBD1 (6 bases). Germline CDR1 reads MNHEY; CDR2 reads SMNVEV (reference sequence). V shed 6 bases and J shed 2 bases, with 17 bases lying between them. The CDR3 is 15 amino acids. CDR3 region: CASRSTGKSPYEQYF. CDR3 nucleotides: TGTGCCAGCAGGTCCACAGGGAAATCGCCCTACGAGCAGTACTTC.

The chain links TRBV29-1 to TRBJ1-2; 7 bases line up with TRBD1. The germline gives CDR1 SQVTM, CDR2 ANQGSEA. This CDR3 has 16 amino acids. J was trimmed by 1 base and V by 5 bases; bases with no gene match: 13. The CDR3 here is CSVIYLRQGGNYGYTF. Written as DNA, the CDR3 is TGCAGCGTTATCTACCTGCGGCAGGGGGGTAACTATGGCTACACCTTC.

This rearrangement joins TRBV15 to TRBJ2-3; D is unclear. The germline V gene encodes CDR1 LNHNV and CDR2 YYDKDF (reference sequence). This CDR3 comprises 16 residues. Trimming cost V 1 base and J 6 bases, with 17 bases left between them. CDR3 protein: CATSRVGPTSWDTQYF. The CDR3 region has the DNA TGTGCCACCAGCAGAGTTGGGCCGACGAGTTGGGATACGCAGTATTTT.